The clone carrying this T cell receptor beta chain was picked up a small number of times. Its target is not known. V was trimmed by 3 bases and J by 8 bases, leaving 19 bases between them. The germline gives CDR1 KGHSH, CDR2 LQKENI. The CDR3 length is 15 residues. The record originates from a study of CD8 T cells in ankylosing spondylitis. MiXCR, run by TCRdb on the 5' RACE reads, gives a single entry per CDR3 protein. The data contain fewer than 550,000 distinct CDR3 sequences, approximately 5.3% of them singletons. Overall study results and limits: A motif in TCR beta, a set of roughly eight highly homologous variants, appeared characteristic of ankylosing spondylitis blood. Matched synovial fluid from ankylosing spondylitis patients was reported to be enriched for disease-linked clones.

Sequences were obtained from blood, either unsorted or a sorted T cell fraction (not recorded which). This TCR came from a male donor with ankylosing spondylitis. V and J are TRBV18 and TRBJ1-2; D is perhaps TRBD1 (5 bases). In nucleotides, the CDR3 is TGTGCCAGCTCACCGGGCGGGGCCCTAGGCTGGGGCTACACCTTC. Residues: CASSPGGALGWGYTF.